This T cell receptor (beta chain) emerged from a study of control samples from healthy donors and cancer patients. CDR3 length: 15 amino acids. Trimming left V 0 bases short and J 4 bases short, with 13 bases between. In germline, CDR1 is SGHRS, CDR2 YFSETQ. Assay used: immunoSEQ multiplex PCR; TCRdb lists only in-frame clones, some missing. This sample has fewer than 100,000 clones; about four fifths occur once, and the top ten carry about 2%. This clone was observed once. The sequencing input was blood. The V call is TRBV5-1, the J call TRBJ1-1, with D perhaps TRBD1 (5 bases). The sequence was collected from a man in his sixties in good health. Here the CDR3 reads CASSLAGTWGTEAFF. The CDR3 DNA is TGCGCCAGCAGCTTGGCCGGGACTTGGGGCACTGAAGCTTTCTTT.